The present T cell receptor (beta chain) was sequenced within a study of a mutant IDH1 vaccine in newly diagnosed glioma. Turning to the study itself: There were eight vaccinations for patients, given in weeks 1, 3, 5, 7, 11, 15, 19 and 23. Vaccines were begun 4-6 weeks after radiotherapy alone, or with temozolomide cycles. Treated patients had a mean age of 40.4 years and a roughly 62% male, 37.5% female split.

As for this clone: Its antigen is unidentified.

Study observations and caveats: Apparently, pseudoprogression bore no relation to changes among the top peripheral T cell clonotypes.

There are 15 residues in the CDR3. CDR1 is SGHDT, CDR2 YYEEEE, per germline. V shed 0 bases and J shed 1 base, with 10 bases lying between them. The data were produced by immunoSEQ multiplex PCR, yet TCRdb's version contains in-frame clones alone and is incomplete. The repertoire has around 26,000 clones, roughly 70% of them found once; the top ten carry roughly 9.6%. The time point was: week 11, during vaccination. Vaccination comprised doses that each held 300 ug of mutant IDH1 20-mer peptide, plus topical imiquimod. The sample in question was peripheral blood mononuclear cells (PBMCs), obtained from a glioma patient whose treatment included an IDH1 peptide vaccine. This TCR derives from a man between 18 and 35 years old with glioma. Some clones in this sample may be carry-over from other donors' samples. The rearrangement uses TRBV5-6 and TRBJ2-5, with D tentatively TRBD1 or TRBD2 (6 bases each). The CDR3 nucleotides read TGTGCCAGCAGCTTGGGTCGGGGGCTCCAAGAGACCCAGTACTTC. This codes for CASSLGRGLQETQYF. The full variable domain, completed using reference TRBV5-6 and TRBJ2-5, is DAGVTQSPTHLIKTRGQQVTLRCSPKSGHDTVSWYQQALGQGPQFIFQYYEEEERQRGNFPDRFSGHQFPNYSSELNVNALLLGDSALYLCASSLGRGLQETQYFGPGTRLLVL.